The 20 T cell receptor beta chains given below trace back to one sample, sequenced in a study of shared clonotypes between healthy human individuals. Repertoires were generated with immunoSEQ multiplex PCR, while TCRdb's copy carries only in-frame clones and drops some. The top ten hold 0.7% to 0.95% of the sample, which has around 1,000,000 clones, roughly 77% seen once. The sample was memory CD4+ T cells from PBMCs. The sample's subset: CD45RA-negative fraction. The receptors originated from a man younger than 35 in good health. Some clones in this sample may be carry-over from other donors' samples.

The chain is built from TRBV5-1 and TRBJ1-2; D is ambiguous. Germline CDR1 and CDR2: SGHRS and YFSETQ. Trimming took 0 bases from V and 3 from J, leaving 12 bases between them. This CDR3 spans 15 amino acids. CDR3 region: CASSLAGKGDYGYTF. CDR3 in DNA: TGCGCCAGCAGCTTGGCGGGGAAAGGCGACTATGGCTACACCTTC.

The rearrangement links TRBV27 to TRBJ2-1; D gene unclear. The CDR3 consists of 13 residues. V lost 6 bases and J 2 bases, leaving 8 bases between the germline ends. The V gene's germline CDR1 is MNHEY and CDR2 SMNVEV (reference sequence). CDR3 sequence: CASRVRPYNEQFF. DNA of the CDR3: TGTGCCAGCAGGGTGCGTCCCTACAATGAGCAGTTCTTC.

This clone showed up just a few times. Different DNA sequences within this sample yield the same CDR3. J is TRBJ2-3 and V is TRBV5-1, with 12 nucleotides matching TRBD2. This CDR3 has 16 residues. The germline gives CDR1 SGHRS, CDR2 YFSETQ. The V gene end was trimmed by 0 bases and the J gene end by 2 bases; junction bases not matched to a gene: 1. In DNA, the CDR3 is TGCGCCAGCAGCTTGGGACTAGCGGGAGCCACAGATACGCAGTATTTT. Residues: CASSLGLAGATDTQYF. Full variable domain (rest looked up from reference TRBV5-1 and TRBJ2-3): KAGVTQTPRYLIKTRGQQVTLSCSPISGHRSVSWYQQTPGQGLQFLFEYFSETQRNKGNFPGRFSGRQFSNSRSEMNVSTLELGDSALYLCASSLGLAGATDTQYFGPGTRLTVL.

The chain links TRBV7-7 to TRBJ2-1, with 7 bases that match TRBD1. The CDR3 totals 14 residues. CDR1 SSHAT and CDR2 FNYEAQ come from the germline V gene (reference sequence). J was trimmed by 2 bases and V by 3 bases; bases with no gene match: 1. The CDR3 is CASSLGQPYNEQFF. CDR3 DNA: TGTGCCAGCAGCTTGGGACAGCCCTACAATGAGCAGTTCTTC.

The rearrangement uses TRBV9 and TRBJ2-3; D is ambiguous. The germline V and J ends were trimmed by 4 bases and 0 bases, with 9 bases remaining between them. CDR1 and CDR2 (germline): SGDLS, YYNGEE. The CDR3 loop spans 14 amino acids. As DNA, the CDR3 is TGTGCCAGCAGCTCTCGACCCAGCACAGATACGCAGTATTTT. Protein: CASSSRPSTDTQYF.

This chain joins TRBV27 and TRBJ1-4; 7 bases are shared with TRBD1. After removal of 6 bases from V and 7 bases from J, the junction contained 2 bases not matched to a gene. CDR1 MNHEY and CDR2 SMNVEV come from the germline V gene (reference sequence). This CDR3 region has 12 residues. The CDR3 loop reads CASRGGSEKLFF. CDR3 nucleotide sequence: TGTGCCAGCAGAGGGGGCAGTGAAAAACTGTTTTTT.

This clone was recorded many times. The rearrangement links TRBV4-2 to TRBJ1-5, with D tentatively TRBD1 (5 bases). The germline CDR1 and CDR2 sequences are LGHNA and YNFKEQ. V was cut by 3 bases and J by 0 bases, with 12 bases left in between. The CDR3 length is 16 residues. CDR3 nucleotide sequence: TGTGCCAGCAGCCAGGACGGGGGGTATAGCAATCAGCCCCAGCATTTT. It translates to CASSQDGGYSNQPQHF.

The rearrangement uses TRBV30 and TRBJ1-6; no clear D gene. The V end lost 2 bases, the J end lost 6 bases, and 17 bases lay between the germline ends. This CDR3 is 16 amino acids long. Per the germline V gene, CDR1 is GTSNPN and CDR2 is SVGIG (reference sequence). Here the CDR3 reads CAWSIMGNQRNSPLHF. The CDR3 DNA follows: TGTGCCTGGAGTATAATGGGGAATCAGCGTAATTCACCCCTCCACTTT.

In its sample, this clone was seen once. The chain employs TRBV28 and TRBJ1-2; 8 nucleotides match TRBD1. The CDR3 is made up of 14 amino acids. CDR1 and CDR2 (germline): MDHEN, SYDVKM. Trimming took 8 bases from V and 6 from J; bases not matched to a gene: 11. The DNA of the CDR3 is TGTGCCAGCTTAACAGGGGGAGGTCGAGATGGCTACACCTTC. Its translation is CASLTGGGRDGYTF.

V gene TRBV5-1 combines with J gene TRBJ2-1; D is perhaps TRBD2 (6 bases). The CDR3 spans 16 residues. Between the trimmed V and J ends, which lost 1 base and 8 bases, there was a span of 19 bases. In germline, CDR1 is SGHRS, CDR2 YFSETQ. CDR3 sequence: CASSLSFRGLNDEQFF. As DNA, the CDR3 is TGCGCCAGCAGCTTGTCTTTTCGGGGGTTGAACGATGAGCAGTTCTTC. Complete variable domain (other parts from reference TRBV5-1 and TRBJ2-1): KAGVTQTPRYLIKTRGQQVTLSCSPISGHRSVSWYQQTPGQGLQFLFEYFSETQRNKGNFPGRFSGRQFSNSRSEMNVSTLELGDSALYLCASSLSFRGLNDEQFFGPGTRLTVL.

The chain uses TRBV5-4 and TRBJ2-7; D is possibly TRBD1 (6 bases). V shed 4 bases and J shed 9 bases, with 20 bases lying between them. This CDR3 region has 14 residues. In germline, CDR1 is SGHNT, CDR2 YYREEE (reference sequence). The CDR3 DNA sequence: TGTGCCAGCAGCGACCGGGACATACTCCGGGGGCAGTACTTC. It codes for CASSDRDILRGQYF.

This clone was found a few times. The chain employs TRBV11-2 and TRBJ2-7; D not certain. V was cut by 3 bases and J by 1 base, with 13 bases left in between. The germline V gene has CDR1 SGHAT and CDR2 FQNNGV. The CDR3 has 15 amino acids. CDR3: CASSFLRNPSYEQYF. In DNA form, the CDR3 reads TGTGCCAGCAGCTTCTTACGCAACCCTTCCTACGAGCAGTACTTC.

The chain couples TRBV2 to TRBJ2-7, with unresolved D. Germline-derived CDR1 and CDR2 are SNHLY and FYNNEI. V lost 2 bases, J lost 2 bases, and 10 bases lay in between. The CDR3 is 14 amino acids. The CDR3 DNA sequence: TGTGCCAGCAGTGAACTGGGTAGGGCCTACGAGCAGTACTTC. Residues: CASSELGRAYEQYF.

The gene calls are TRBV9 and TRBJ2-7; 8 bases agree with TRBD1. The germline V gene has CDR1 SGDLS and CDR2 YYNGEE. The CDR3 length is 15 residues. Trimming cost V 3 bases and J 6 bases; bases outside gene matches: 11. Written as DNA, the CDR3 is TGTGCCAGCAGCGCCTCCCCGGGACAGGCGGCCGAGCAGTACTTC. Translating it yields CASSASPGQAAEQYF.

This rearrangement joins TRBV5-1 to TRBJ2-7, with D perhaps matching TRBD2 (5 bases). Trimming cost V 1 base and J 6 bases, with 11 bases left between them. CDR1 and CDR2 from the germline V gene are SGHRS and YFSETQ. CDR3 size: 13 residues. For the CDR3, the DNA is TGCGCCAGCAGCTTGTCTCTGGCGGGCGAGCAGTACTTC. Amino acid sequence: CASSLSLAGEQYF.

The chain combines TRBV11-2 with TRBJ2-2, with D uncertain. The length of the CDR3 is 14 residues. Trimming removed 1 base from V and 6 bases from J, with 9 bases in between. Germline V gene lookup returns CDR1 SGHAT and CDR2 FQNNGV. The DNA of the CDR3 is TGTGCCAGCAGCTTAGGTCTAAACGCCGGGGAGCTGTTTTTT. Translated: CASSLGLNAGELFF.

This clone was detected a few times. This chain joins TRBV5-4 and TRBJ2-3; the match to TRBD2 covers 9 bases. The V and J ends lost 4 bases and 4 bases, in that order; junction bases with no gene match: 10. Germline CDR1 SGHNT, CDR2 YYREEE (reference sequence). CDR3 length: 16 amino acids. CDR3 amino acids: CASSGMSGLASDTQYF. In DNA form, the CDR3 reads TGTGCCAGCAGCGGCATGTCGGGACTAGCATCAGATACGCAGTATTTT.

The CDR3 DNA reads as TGTGCCAGCAGCCACGCCCTCCTCCTTCCCCGAGAACGAGGCTTTCGCTACGAGCAGTACTTC. Its protein product is CASSHALLLPRERGFRYEQYF. This sequence joins TRBV7-3 and TRBJ2-7; D is unclear. V was trimmed by 5 bases and J by 3 bases, leaving 35 bases between them. The CDR3 sequence is 21 residues long. Germline V gene sequence: CDR1 SGHTA, CDR2 FQGTGA.

The rearrangement uses TRBV5-1 and TRBJ2-2, with 10 bases lining up with TRBD1. The V segment lost 2 bases and the J segment 4 bases; nucleotides outside the gene matches: 17. This CDR3 region has 20 residues. Germline V gene lookup returns CDR1 SGHRS and CDR2 YFSETQ. The CDR3 sequence: CASSFAGTGVSGRSTGELFF. The CDR3, as DNA: TGCGCCAGCAGCTTCGCCGGGACAGGGGTGAGCGGGAGATCCACCGGGGAGCTGTTTTTT.

On this clone: A read error may explain this, as a much larger clone is one base away. The rearrangement uses TRBV7-9 and TRBJ2-3; 9 bases agree with TRBD2. Germline V gives CDR1 SEHNR, CDR2 FQNEAQ (reference sequence). V shed 4 bases and J 1 base; nucleotides not matched to a gene: 3. This CDR3 comprises 15 residues. The CDR3 region has the DNA TGTGCCAGCAGCTCCTGGACTAGCGGCACAGATACGCAGTATTTT. It yields the protein CASSSWTSGTDTQYF.